What follows are 23 T cell receptor beta chains derived from one specimen sequenced in a study of shared clonotypes between healthy human individuals. Using immunoSEQ multiplex PCR, the repertoire was profiled, and TCRdb retains in-frame clones only, with some absent. The sample shows 2.5 million or so clones, around 90% of them seen only once. Sequencing was performed on naive CD4+ T cells sorted from blood. Indicated subset: CD45RA+ positively selected. Receptors originate from a man aged 18 to 29 in good health.

V and J are TRBV5-1 and TRBJ1-3, with a possible D match to TRBD1 (5 bases). Germline CDR1 SGHRS, CDR2 YFSETQ. This CDR3 is 16 amino acids long. The V end was cut by 0 bases, the J end by 0 bases, with 10 bases between. The DNA of the CDR3 is TGCGCCAGCAGCTTGGGGGACGCAAGCTCTGGAAACACCATATATTTT. The encoded protein is CASSLGDASSGNTIYF.

The chain couples TRBV5-1 to TRBJ1-1, with D tentatively TRBD1 (5 bases). Germline CDR1 reads SGHRS; CDR2 reads YFSETQ. Trimming removed 4 bases from V and 11 bases from J, with 18 bases in between. CDR3 length: 13 residues. CDR3 loop: CASSRTSGTAAFF. CDR3 DNA sequence: TGCGCCAGCAGCCGGACATCAGGCACGGCCGCTTTCTTT.

This clone was counted once. This chain uses TRBV29-1 with TRBJ1-1; the D is unclear. The length of the CDR3 is 13 residues. V dropped 6 bases and J dropped 0 bases, with 11 bases sitting between them. Germline CDR1 reads SQVTM; CDR2 reads ANQGSEA. The CDR3, as DNA: TGCAGCGTATACGGATCGATGAACACTGAAGCTTTCTTT. This sequence encodes CSVYGSMNTEAFF.

V is TRBV9 and J is TRBJ1-4; tentative D call: TRBD1 (5 bases). CDR1 is SGDLS, CDR2 YYNGEE, per germline. This CDR3 region has 15 residues. The germline V and J ends were trimmed by 4 bases and 2 bases, with 12 bases remaining between them. This chain's CDR3 is CASSPWGETNEKLFF. As DNA, the CDR3 is TGTGCCAGCAGCCCTTGGGGGGAGACTAATGAAAAACTGTTTTTT.

V usage is TRBV6-5 and J usage is TRBJ2-7; 7 nucleotides line up with TRBD1. This CDR3 region has 13 residues. The germline gives CDR1 MNHEY, CDR2 SVGAGI. Trimming at V came to 6 bases and at J to 2 bases, leaving 4 bases not matched to a gene. The CDR3 DNA reads TGTGCCAGCAGGATGGGACAGCCCTACGAGCAGTACTTC. Encoded protein: CASRMGQPYEQYF.

V usage is TRBV19 and J usage is TRBJ1-1; perhaps TRBD1 as D (6 bases). V dropped 6 bases and J dropped 1 base, with 15 bases sitting between them. The CDR3 consists of 15 residues. Germline V gene sequence: CDR1 LNHDA, CDR2 SQIVND (reference sequence). For the CDR3, the DNA is TGTGCCAGTAGGCCGGGGGGGGCCGGGAACACTGAAGCTTTCTTT. Its translation: CASRPGGAGNTEAFF. Based on the CDR3 plus reference TRBV19 and TRBJ1-1, the full variable domain is DGGITQSPKYLFRKEGQNVTLSCEQNLNHDAMYWYRQDPGQGLRLIYYSQIVNDFQKGDIAEGYSVSREKKESFPLTVTSAQKNPTAFYLCASRPGGAGNTEAFFGQGTRLTVV.

The rearrangement joins TRBV27 to TRBJ1-5; no clear D. Germline-derived CDR1 and CDR2 are MNHEY and SMNVEV (reference sequence). V lost 4 bases and J lost 0, with 10 bases in between. CDR3 length: 15 residues. The CDR3 DNA follows: TGTGCCAGCAGTTACAGTCCTCTTAGCAATCAGCCCCAGCATTTT. It codes for CASSYSPLSNQPQHF.

The V and J genes are TRBV28 and TRBJ1-2, with TRBD1 identical over 8 bases. This CDR3 region has 12 residues. Germline CDR1 MDHEN, CDR2 SYDVKM. Trimming took 8 bases from V and 4 from J; bases not matched to a gene: 3. Written as DNA, the CDR3 is TGTGCCAGCGGTACAGGGGGCTATGGCTACACCTTC. It encodes CASGTGGYGYTF.

As to this clone: This sample includes further DNA sequences coding for the same CDR3. This chain uses TRBV25-1 with TRBJ1-3; D is unclear. Germline CDR1 MGHDK, CDR2 SYGVNS. Trimming shortened V by 6 bases and J by 0 bases, and 6 bases separated the two germline ends. The CDR3 totals 13 residues. The CDR3 nucleotides read TGTGCCAGCAGAGAGAGCTCTGGAAACACCATATATTTT. Amino acids: CASRESSGNTIYF. Full variable domain (missing parts from reference TRBV25-1 and TRBJ1-3): EADIYQTPRYLVIGTGKKITLECSQTMGHDKMYWYQQDPGMELHLIHYSYGVNSTEKGDLSSESTVSRIRTEHFPLTLESARPSHTSQYLCASRESSGNTIYFGEGSWLTVV.

V usage is TRBV19 and J usage is TRBJ1-2; no clear D. CDR1 and CDR2 (germline): LNHDA, SQIVND (reference sequence). Trimming cost V 6 bases and J 8 bases, with 13 bases left between them. This CDR3 region has 12 residues. The CDR3 region has the DNA TGTGCCAGTAGCGTCGCTACGAGGGGCTACACCTTC. Translation gives CASSVATRGYTF.

The chain recombines TRBV11-2 with TRBJ2-1; 14 bases match TRBD2. V gave up 5 bases and J gave up 7 bases; unmatched junction bases: 13. The germline gives CDR1 SGHAT, CDR2 FQNNGV. The CDR3 consists of 18 residues. Written as DNA, the CDR3 is TGTGCCAGCAGCCTGGATCCGGGACTAGCGGGAGCAAGGAATGAGCAGTTCTTC. It yields the protein CASSLDPGLAGARNEQFF. Supplemented by reference TRBV11-2 and TRBJ2-1, the full variable domain reads EAGVAQSPRYKIIEKRQSVAFWCNPISGHATLYWYQQILGQGPKLLIQFQNNGVVDDSQLPKDRFSAERLKGVDSTLKIQPAKLEDSAVYLCASSLDPGLAGARNEQFFGPGTRLTVL.

The chain is built from TRBV30 and TRBJ2-7; D unclear. The CDR3 is made up of 13 amino acids. V lost 2 bases, J lost 5 bases, and 13 bases lay in between. Germline V gene data show CDR1 as GTSNPN and CDR2 as SVGIG (reference sequence). The CDR3 region is CAWSRVLIHEQYF. CDR3 coding DNA: TGTGCCTGGAGTAGGGTTCTGATCCACGAGCAGTACTTC.

The rearrangement uses TRBV7-2 and TRBJ2-7; 11 bases align to TRBD2. The CDR3 length is 15 residues. The germline V gene has CDR1 SGHTA and CDR2 FQGNSA. Trimming at V came to 4 bases and at J to 4 bases, leaving 6 bases not matched to a gene. Here the CDR3 reads CASSSTGTSGYEQYF. CDR3 nucleotides: TGTGCCAGCAGCTCAACCGGGACTAGCGGATACGAGCAGTACTTC.

The rearrangement links TRBV10-1 to TRBJ2-5; 8 bases agree with TRBD1. J was trimmed by 2 bases and V by 7 bases; bases with no gene match: 3. The germline V gene has CDR1 WNHNN and CDR2 SYGVQD (reference sequence). CDR3 length equals 13 residues. CDR3 in DNA: TGCGCCAGCAATCGGACAGGGCAAGAGACCCAGTACTTC. It is translated as CASNRTGQETQYF.

The V and J genes are TRBV6-1 and TRBJ1-1; D call uncertain. Trimming left V 6 bases short and J 5 bases short, with 10 bases between. Germline V gives CDR1 MNHNS, CDR2 SASEGT. CDR3 length equals 12 residues. The CDR3: CASRRLGTEAFF. As DNA, the CDR3 is TGTGCCAGCAGAAGACTGGGGACTGAAGCTTTCTTT.

As for this clone: Other DNA sequences within the sample encode an identical CDR3. DNA of the CDR3: TGTGCCAGCAGCTTGGGGGGCCCTGGGGCCAACGTCCTGACTTTC. It translates to CASSLGGPGANVLTF. V and J are TRBV5-4 and TRBJ2-6; D possibly corresponds to TRBD1 (5 bases). V lost 0 bases to trimming and J lost 2 bases, with 6 bases between them. There are 15 residues in the CDR3. In germline, CDR1 is SGHNT, CDR2 YYREEE (reference sequence).

In its sample, this clone was seen a few times. Other DNA variants within this sample encode the same CDR3. CDR3 loop: CASSFTDSNTEAFF. CDR3 nucleotides: TGTGCCAGCAGCTTTACCGACAGCAACACTGAAGCTTTCTTT. V gene TRBV7-9 combines with J gene TRBJ1-1, with D possibly TRBD1 on 5 matching bases. The CDR3 has 14 amino acids. Germline-derived CDR1 and CDR2 are SEHNR and FQNEAQ (reference sequence). V was trimmed by 3 bases and J by 2 bases, leaving 10 bases between them. The complete variable domain, with remaining parts taken from reference TRBV7-9 and TRBJ1-1, reads DTGVSQNPRHKITKRGQNVTFRCDPISEHNRLYWYRQTLGQGPEFLTYFQNEAQLEKSRLLSDRFSAERPKGSFSTLEIQRTEQGDSAMYLCASSFTDSNTEAFFGQGTRLTVV.

The chain uses TRBV7-9 and TRBJ1-3, with D uncertain. Between the trimmed V and J ends, which lost 5 bases and 0 bases, there was a span of 20 bases. The CDR3 runs 18 residues. Germline-derived CDR1 and CDR2 are SEHNR and FQNEAQ (reference sequence). The CDR3 protein is CASSPSGIPTFSGNTIYF. The CDR3 coding sequence is TGTGCCAGCAGCCCTAGTGGAATCCCGACATTCTCTGGAAACACCATATATTTT.

Note on this clone: One end of the junction does not line up with germline, which may come from a read error. The rearrangement uses TRBV11-3 and TRBJ2-2, with 9 bases lining up with TRBD2. CDR1 is SGHNT, CDR2 YENEEA, per germline. The CDR3 spans 15 residues. CDR3 nucleotides: TGTGCCAGCAGTTTAGCGGGAGTGTCGCCCGGGGAGCTGTTTTTT. Its translation is CASSLAGVSPGELFF. The full variable domain, its missing parts supplied by reference TRBV11-3 and TRBJ2-2, is EAGVVQSPRYKIIEKKQPVAFWCNPISGHNTLYWYLQNLGQGPELLIRYENEEAVDDSQLPKDRFSAERLKGVDSTLKIQPAELGDSAVYLCASSLAGVSPGELFFGEGSRLTVL.

This clone was seen a handful of times. This rearrangement joins TRBV18 to TRBJ1-2, with D uncertain. Trimming stripped 3 bases from V and 5 bases from J, with 10 bases between. This CDR3 spans 13 amino acids. From germline, CDR1 is KGHSH and CDR2 LQKENI. CDR3 loop: CASSPSLPYGYTF. The DNA for the CDR3 is TGTGCCAGCTCACCTTCCTTACCGTATGGCTACACCTTC.

In the case of this clone: This specimen includes other DNA sequences encoding the same CDR3. The chain's CDR3 is CASSLGQVNTEAFF. The CDR3 DNA reads as TGTGCCAGCAGCTTGGGACAAGTGAACACTGAAGCTTTCTTT. This rearrangement joins TRBV7-9 to TRBJ1-1; possibly TRBD1 for D (6 bases). The germline CDR1 and CDR2 sequences are SEHNR and FQNEAQ (reference sequence). The V end lost 3 bases, the J end lost 0 bases, and 8 bases lay between the germline ends. CDR3 length: 14 residues.

This chain links TRBV29-1 with TRBJ2-1, with 10 bases matching TRBD2. V trimming: 0 bases; J trimming: 6 bases; junction bases outside the gene matches: 11. The CDR3 runs 17 residues. Germline V gene data show CDR1 as SQVTM and CDR2 as ANQGSEA. The CDR3 DNA is TGCAGCGTTGAAGATCCGGCTAGCGGGGGCTCTCTCAATGAGCAGTTCTTC. This codes for CSVEDPASGGSLNEQFF.

The chain recombines TRBV28 with TRBJ1-6; the D is unclear. Germline CDR1 is MDHEN and CDR2 is SYDVKM. The V gene lost 7 bases and the J gene lost 8 bases, with 15 bases spanning the gap. The CDR3 runs 14 residues. This CDR3 reads CASTLRGPYSPLHF. For the CDR3, the DNA is TGTGCCAGCACCCTACGGGGTCCGTATTCACCCCTCCACTTT.